The following is a T cell receptor beta chain sequence with its context. Its target is unknown. The sample comes from a study of shared clonotypes between healthy human individuals. CDR3 length: 13 amino acids. V lost 5 bases, J lost 5 bases, and 12 bases lay in between. CDR1 LNHDA and CDR2 SQIVND come from the germline V gene (reference sequence). Running of the assay took place at deep level. Assay used: immunoSEQ multiplex PCR; TCRdb lists only in-frame clones, some missing. The sample contains over a million clones, around 78% of which appear only once. General study findings and limits: Clonotypes that were shared across four donors made up about 5.1% of naive CD4 clonotypes.

The sequence derives from a man aged 18 to 35 in good health. Some clones in this sample may be carry-over from other donors' samples. The sequenced sample consisted of memory CD4+ T cells from PBMCs. Documented subset: CD45RA-negative fraction. The V call is TRBV19, the J call TRBJ2-5, with D tentatively TRBD2 (6 bases). The CDR3 region is CASSAPGRETQYF. The CDR3 coding sequence is TGTGCCAGTAGTGCCCCAGGGAGGGAGACCCAGTACTTC.